This T cell receptor beta chain was captured in a study of glioma-infiltrating T cells. The V gene end was trimmed by 7 bases and the J gene end by 6 bases; junction bases not matched to a gene: 18. This CDR3 region has 18 residues. Looked up from germline, CDR1 is SNHLY and CDR2 is FYNNEI. The iRepertoire nested amplicon-rescue multiplex PCR amplified TCR alpha and beta CDR3s from RNA. Input was roughly 95-400 ng of tissue mRNA or PBMC total RNA. MiXCR was run by TCRdb on the multiplex PCR reads, yielding one entry per CDR3 protein. Seen here are around 180,000 distinct CDR3 sequences, roughly two fifths observed once, and the top ten hold around 4.9%.

The sample was glioma tissue, nonneoplastic brain tissue, or PBMCs (not recorded which). The rearrangement uses TRBV2 and TRBJ1-6; 7 bases align to TRBD1. This TCR derives from a human donor with low-grade glioma or glioblastoma, undergoing nonglioma brain surgery, or in good health (not recorded which). The DNA of the CDR3 is TGTGCCAGCAACGGCGATATCCTACAGGGGCCGGGTAATTCACCCCTCCACTTT. It codes for CASNGDILQGPGNSPLHF.